A selection of T cell receptor beta chains follows, all from one sample in a study of blood T cell repertoires in COVID-19. The assay was immunoSEQ multiplex PCR, and TCRdb's table has in-frame clones only and misses some. The data contain approximately 250,000 clones, approximately 81% of them singletons. Sequenced material: peripheral blood. These receptors all come from a man aged 60-69 years with acute or convalescent COVID-19. CDR3s include the opening cysteine and the closing phenylalanine or tryptophan. Each record gives: CDR3 DNA, CDR3 protein, clone size, J gene, D gene, V gene. The D gene is left open where the match is weak. Rows may omit the clone size; those that give it use once, few, many or a size class.

TGTGCCAGCAGTCCCCGGACTCTCCCCCCAGAGACCCAGTACTTC,CASSPRTLPPETQYF,-,TRBJ2-5,-,TRBV6-5
TGCGCCAGCAGGCCGGGCGGGACGGACTCCTACGAGCAGTACTTC,CASRPGGTDSYEQYF,-,TRBJ2-7,-,TRBV5-1
TGCGCCAGCAGGGGGCCTAATGAAAAACTGTTTTTT,CASRGPNEKLFF,-,TRBJ1-4,-,TRBV5-1
TGCAGCGTTGAAGGTCTAGCGGTCTACAATGAGCAGTTCTTC,CSVEGLAVYNEQFF,-,TRBJ2-1,TRBD2,TRBV29-1
TGCGCCAGCCAACGTACGGTTTCGAACACCGGGGAGCTGTTTTTT,CASQRTVSNTGELFF,-,TRBJ2-2,-,TRBV5-1
TGCGCCAGCAGCGCAGGGACACAGAGCAATCAGCCCCAGCATTTT,CASSAGTQSNQPQHF,-,TRBJ1-5,-,TRBV4-1
TGTGCCAGCAGTTTATGTAGGACTAGCGGGATTGACGAGCAGTACTTC,CASSLCRTSGIDEQYF,once,TRBJ2-7,TRBD2,TRBV27
TGTGCCAGCAGTCGCCGCGGCGGGCAGTACTTC,CASSRRGGQYF,-,TRBJ2-7,-,TRBV12-3/TRBV12-4
TGTGCCAGCAGTTACGTAGAGGATAGCAATCAGCCCCAGCATTTT,CASSYVEDSNQPQHF,few,TRBJ1-5,-,TRBV6-2/TRBV6-3
TGTGCCAGCAGTTACTCCACACTAGCGGGAGTCTACGAGCAGTACTTC,CASSYSTLAGVYEQYF,-,TRBJ2-7,TRBD2,TRBV6-5
TGTGCCAGCCAATCCTATGGTAATGAAAAACTGTTTTTT,CASQSYGNEKLFF,-,TRBJ1-4,-,TRBV28
TGTGCCAGCAGTTCTCATCAAACAGGGGCCCGTGTTCGAGGACTGTTTTTT,CASSSHQTGARVRGLFF,few,TRBJ1-4,TRBD1,TRBV2
TGCAGCGTTGGGCTTCCCCCTTGGAATAGCGGGAACACCGGGGAGCTGTTTTTT,CSVGLPPWNSGNTGELFF,-,TRBJ2-2,-,TRBV29-1
TGCGCCAGCAGCTTGGATGGGGACAGCCGCTACACCTTC,CASSLDGDSRYTF,few,TRBJ1-2,TRBD1,TRBV5-1
TGCGCCAGCAGCCAATATCCGGGTGCCATGTCCTACGAGCAGTACTTC,CASSQYPGAMSYEQYF,-,TRBJ2-7,-,TRBV4-1
TGTGCCAGCAGCCATGAGGGGGGGGGAGATACGCAGTATTTT,CASSHEGGGDTQYF,-,TRBJ2-3,-,TRBV3-1/TRBV3-2
TGCGCCAGCAGCTCCGGGGGGGGGCACACCGGGGAGCTGTTTTTT,CASSSGGGHTGELFF,-,TRBJ2-2,TRBD2,TRBV5-1
TGCGCCAGCAGCTTGGGTTACACAGATACGCAGTATTTT,CASSLGYTDTQYF,-,TRBJ2-3,-,TRBV5-1
TGTGCCAGCAGCCCGCAGGGGACCTCTCAGTATTTT,CASSPQGTSQYF,-,TRBJ2-3,-,TRBV9
TGCGCCAGCAGCCCGGTGACTAGTTTCGGGTCCAATGAGCAGTTCTTC,CASSPVTSFGSNEQFF,-,TRBJ2-1,-,TRBV5-1
TGTGCCAGCAGCTTAAACAGCTACATGAACACTGAAGCTTTCTTT,CASSLNSYMNTEAFF,-,TRBJ1-1,-,TRBV11-2
TGTGCCAGCAGCTTAGCGTTGCGGGGGGGCCAGACCGGGGAGCTGTTTTTT,CASSLALRGGQTGELFF,-,TRBJ2-2,TRBD2,TRBV7-8
TGTGCCAGCAGTGAAAAAGCGGTTTATAGCAATCAGCCCCAGCATTTT,CASSEKAVYSNQPQHF,-,TRBJ1-5,-,TRBV2
TGTGCCAGCAGCCAAGGGACTTATTACAATGAGCAGTTCTTC,CASSQGTYYNEQFF,-,TRBJ2-1,-,TRBV14
TGTGCCAGTAGTCCATGGGGACTAGCGGGAGTTATTACAGATACGCAGTATTTT,CASSPWGLAGVITDTQYF,-,TRBJ2-3,TRBD2,TRBV19
TGTGCCACCAGTGCCGGTGGGACACCCTCACGCACCGGGGAGCTGTTTTTT,CATSAGGTPSRTGELFF,-,TRBJ2-2,-,TRBV24-1
TGTGCCAGCTCGGGGGGGGTCACAGATACGCAGTATTTT,CASSGGVTDTQYF,-,TRBJ2-3,TRBD2,TRBV7-8
TGTGCCAGCAGCCAAGGGAGCGGGAGAGTGTCAGATACGCAGTATTTT,CASSQGSGRVSDTQYF,-,TRBJ2-3,TRBD2,TRBV3-1/TRBV3-2
TGCAGCGTTGGGGACAGGGTAAGGGGAGAGACCCAGTACTTC,CSVGDRVRGETQYF,-,TRBJ2-5,TRBD1,TRBV29-1
TGTGCCAGCAGCTTACTAGACACCCGGGGCGAGCAGTACTTC,CASSLLDTRGEQYF,-,TRBJ2-7,-,TRBV7-9
TGTGCCAGCAGTTATAGAATGGATTCACCCCTCCACTTT,CASSYRMDSPLHF,-,TRBJ1-6,-,TRBV6-1
TGTGCCACCAGCAGAGGCCAGATTGAAAAACTGTTTTTT,CATSRGQIEKLFF,-,TRBJ1-4,-,TRBV15
TGTGCCAGCAGCCCTAGCGGGGGGATCACCGGGGAGCTGTTTTTT,CASSPSGGITGELFF,-,TRBJ2-2,TRBD2,TRBV3-1/TRBV3-2
TGTGCCAGCTCACCTCTCCCGGACAGGGGGCGTGGGACCCAGTACTTC,CASSPLPDRGRGTQYF,-,TRBJ2-5,TRBD1,TRBV18
TGTGCCAGCAGCGTTCCAGAAAAACTGTTTTTT,CASSVPEKLFF,-,TRBJ1-4,-,TRBV7-9
TGTGCCAGCAGCGTAGCGTTCACAGGGCACTATGGCTACACCTTC,CASSVAFTGHYGYTF,once,TRBJ1-2,-,TRBV9
TGTGCCAGCAGTGCACCGGGACTAGCAAATCGAGACACAGATACGCAGTATTTT,CASSAPGLANRDTDTQYF,-,TRBJ2-3,TRBD2,TRBV2
TGTGCCAGCAGCTTAGCGGGAGGGCTGGATACGCAGTATTTT,CASSLAGGLDTQYF,few,TRBJ2-3,TRBD2,TRBV7-2
TGTGCCAGCAGCCGTAAGACAGGGCGGGGAAACACTGAAGCTTTCTTT,CASSRKTGRGNTEAFF,-,TRBJ1-1,TRBD1,TRBV3-1/TRBV3-2
TGCGCCAGCAGCCTGGGACAGCCCCTAGGAGGCTACACCTTC,CASSLGQPLGGYTF,-,TRBJ1-2,TRBD1,TRBV5-1
TGCGCCAGCAGCTTGGCACAGCACTACGAGCAGTACTTC,CASSLAQHYEQYF,-,TRBJ2-7,-,TRBV5-1
TGTGCCAGCTCACCATTGTCCGGCTCGGAGTCACCCCTCCACTTT,CASSPLSGSESPLHF,-,TRBJ1-6,-,TRBV18
TGTGCCAGCAGCCTAGGGACAGCAACTGAAGCTTTCTTT,CASSLGTATEAFF,-,TRBJ1-1,TRBD1,TRBV7-3
TGTGCCAGCAGTTACTCGGAAGGGACAGCCGGGGATGGCTACACCTTC,CASSYSEGTAGDGYTF,-,TRBJ1-2,TRBD1,TRBV6-6
TGTGCCAGCAGTGCCGCCAGGCTCAATCAGCCCCAGCATTTT,CASSAARLNQPQHF,-,TRBJ1-5,-,TRBV2
TGTGCCAGCAGCCTCCCCCTAGGGACCCAGTACTTC,CASSLPLGTQYF,once,TRBJ2-5,-,TRBV7-9
TGTGCCAGCAGTTACTCGTACAGGCAAGAGACCCAGTACTTC,CASSYSYRQETQYF,-,TRBJ2-5,-,TRBV6-5